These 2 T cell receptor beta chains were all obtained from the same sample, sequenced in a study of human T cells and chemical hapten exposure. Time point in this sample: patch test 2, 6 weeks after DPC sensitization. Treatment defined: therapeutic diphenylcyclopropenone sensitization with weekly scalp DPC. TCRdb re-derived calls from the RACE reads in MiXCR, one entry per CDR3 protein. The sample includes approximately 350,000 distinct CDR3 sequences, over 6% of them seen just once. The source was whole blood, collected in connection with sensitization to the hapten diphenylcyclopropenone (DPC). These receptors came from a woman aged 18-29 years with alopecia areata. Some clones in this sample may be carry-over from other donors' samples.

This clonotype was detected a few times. CDR3 nucleotide sequence: TGTGCCAGCACCATGATGGAGGGTAAAAACATTCAGTACTTC. Residues: CASTMMEGKNIQYF. The chain combines TRBV11-2 with TRBJ2-4; D possibly corresponds to TRBD2 (6 bases). Trimming took 7 bases from V and 4 from J, leaving 14 bases between them. The CDR3 covers 14 residues. The germline gives CDR1 SGHAT, CDR2 FQNNGV. Full variable domain (remainder filled in from reference TRBV11-2 and TRBJ2-4): EAGVAQSPRYKIIEKRQSVAFWCNPISGHATLYWYQQILGQGPKLLIQFQNNGVVDDSQLPKDRFSAERLKGVDSTLKIQPAKLEDSAVYLCASTMMEGKNIQYFGAGTRLSVL.

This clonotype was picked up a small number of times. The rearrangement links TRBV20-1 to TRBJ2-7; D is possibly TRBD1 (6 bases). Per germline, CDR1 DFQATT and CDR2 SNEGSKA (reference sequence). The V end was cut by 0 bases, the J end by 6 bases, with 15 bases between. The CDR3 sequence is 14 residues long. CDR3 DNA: TGCAGTGCTAGAGACCCAAACAGGGATTCCGAGCAGTACTTC. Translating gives CSARDPNRDSEQYF.